The 27 T cell receptor beta chains listed next were all sequenced from one sample in a study of OX40 agonist ivuxolimab in advanced cancers. Repertoires were generated with immunoSEQ multiplex PCR, while TCRdb's copy carries only in-frame clones and drops some. The data contain roughly 40,000 clones, approximately 84% of them singletons. This specimen consisted of CD4+ or CD8+ T cells sorted from blood, obtained in a trial of the OX40 agonist ivuxolimab. Receptor source: an adult with an advanced solid tumor such as melanoma, head and neck, liver or kidney cancer.

The chain is built from TRBV15 and TRBJ1-2; the D gene is possibly TRBD1 (6 bases). From germline, CDR1 is LNHNV and CDR2 YYDKDF (reference sequence). The V and J ends lost 5 bases and 8 bases respectively, with 18 bases between them. The CDR3 is made up of 14 amino acids. The CDR3 DNA is TGTGCCACCAGCTCAAAAGGGGGGATCCAAGGCTACACCTTC. This gives the protein CATSSKGGIQGYTF.

The chain couples TRBV7-9 to TRBJ2-3; D is perhaps TRBD1 (6 bases). This CDR3 has 15 residues. V shed 4 bases and J shed 0 bases, with 11 bases lying between them. Germline V lookup: CDR1 SEHNR, CDR2 FQNEAQ (reference sequence). CDR3 sequence: CASSSRTASTDTQYF. The CDR3, as DNA: TGTGCCAGCAGCTCCAGGACAGCTAGCACAGATACGCAGTATTTT.

The gene calls are TRBV7-9 and TRBJ2-1, with 7 positions matching TRBD1. The ends lost 5 bases at V and 1 base at J; junction bases unmatched: 5. CDR1 and CDR2 from the germline V gene are SEHNR and FQNEAQ (reference sequence). The CDR3 length is 15 residues. The CDR3 loop reads CASSPTGASYNEQFF. The CDR3 DNA reads TGTGCCAGCAGCCCTACAGGGGCGTCCTACAATGAGCAGTTCTTC.

The gene calls are TRBV13 and TRBJ2-1; 7 nucleotides align to TRBD1. Unmatched junction bases numbered 10, after V lost 6 bases and J lost 2 bases. Looked up from germline, CDR1 is PRHDT and CDR2 is FYEKMQ (reference sequence). The CDR3 consists of 16 residues. The CDR3 spells CASSYSTGSTYNEQFF. In DNA, the CDR3 is TGTGCCAGCAGTTACTCGACAGGGTCCACCTACAATGAGCAGTTCTTC.

This clone was detected only once. This chain uses TRBV19 with TRBJ2-1, with TRBD2 identical over 8 bases. This CDR3 region has 15 residues. The V segment lost 1 base and the J segment 7 bases; nucleotides outside the gene matches: 6. The V gene's germline CDR1 is LNHDA and CDR2 SQIVND (reference sequence). The CDR3 bases are TGTGCCAGTAGTATAGCTGGAGCGGGGGAGAATGAGCAGTTCTTC. Amino acids: CASSIAGAGENEQFF.

The chain combines TRBV13 with TRBJ2-1; D might be TRBD2 (5 bases). Germline values: CDR1 PRHDT, CDR2 FYEKMQ (reference sequence). V was shortened by 0 bases and J by 8 bases, with 17 bases between the two germline ends. The CDR3 is 16 residues long. In DNA, the CDR3 is TGTGCCAGCAGCTTAGGTATCGTGGCGGAGAGGGATGAGCAGTTCTTC. Its translation: CASSLGIVAERDEQFF.

The chain couples TRBV13 to TRBJ2-5, with D unclear. The closer fit of TRBJ2-7 to the DNA end suggests the J call may be wrong. This CDR3 has 13 amino acids. Germline V gene lookup returns CDR1 PRHDT and CDR2 FYEKMQ (reference sequence). The CDR3 coding sequence is TGTGCCAGCAGCTTCACAAGGGCCCACGAGCAGTACTTC. It is translated as CASSFTRAHEQYF.

V and J are TRBV27 and TRBJ2-2; D is uncertain. The length of the CDR3 is 14 residues. V was clipped by 1 base and J by 0 bases, with 3 bases between them. CDR1 is MNHEY, CDR2 SMNVEV, per germline (reference sequence). The CDR3 here is CASSLLANTGELFF. As DNA, the CDR3 is TGTGCCAGCAGTTTATTGGCGAACACCGGGGAGCTGTTTTTT.

The rearrangement uses TRBV2 and TRBJ2-3; D is possibly TRBD1 or TRBD2 (5 bases each). The germline CDR1 and CDR2 sequences are SNHLY and FYNNEI. The CDR3 extends over 15 amino acids. V was clipped by 6 bases and J by 4 bases, with 17 bases between them. Here the CDR3 DNA reads TGTGCCAGCAGGGGTTGGGACCACGGGTCAGATACGCAGTATTTT. This codes for CASRGWDHGSDTQYF.

This chain links TRBV11-2 with TRBJ2-7; TRBD2 is a possible D gene (6 bases). Germline V lookup: CDR1 SGHAT, CDR2 FQNNGV. The CDR3 has 13 residues. V was pared by 5 bases and J by 3 bases, with 11 bases between. The CDR3 DNA follows: TGTGCCAGCAGCCCCGGAGGGAACTACGAGCAGTACTTC. Translation: CASSPGGNYEQYF.

The chain carries TRBV27 and TRBJ2-1, with D perhaps matching TRBD1 or TRBD2 (5 bases each). The CDR3 loop spans 15 amino acids. Germline V CDR1 and CDR2: MNHEY, SMNVEV (reference sequence). The ends were cut back, 5 bases at V and 5 bases at J, with 16 bases in the middle. For the CDR3, the DNA is TGTGCCAGCAGTCCACGGGGACGGGTTGACAATGAGCAGTTCTTC. Its protein is CASSPRGRVDNEQFF.

The V call is TRBV11-2, the J call TRBJ1-6; D unclear. Per germline, CDR1 SGHAT and CDR2 FQNNGV. This CDR3 region has 13 residues. The V end was cut by 1 base, the J end by 8 bases, with 6 bases between. The CDR3 reads CASSLGGDSPLHF. CDR3 coding DNA: TGTGCCAGCAGCTTAGGGGGAGATTCACCCCTCCACTTT.

This rearrangement joins TRBV7-3 to TRBJ2-1; maybe TRBD2 (6 bases). CDR3 length: 17 residues. V was cut by 1 base and J by 5 bases, with 18 bases left in between. Germline V gene sequence: CDR1 SGHTA, CDR2 FQGTGA. This chain's CDR3 is CASSLKVELLAHNEQFF. CDR3 DNA: TGTGCCAGCAGCTTAAAGGTCGAACTACTAGCTCACAATGAGCAGTTCTTC.

The chain has TRBV13 and TRBJ2-1; TRBD2 agrees at 10 bases. Trimming removed 0 bases from V and 2 bases from J; junction bases left unmatched: 4. There are 17 residues in the CDR3. Germline V gene lookup returns CDR1 PRHDT and CDR2 FYEKMQ (reference sequence). The CDR3 region has the DNA TGTGCCAGCAGCTTAGGACTAGCGGGGCAACCCTACAATGAGCAGTTCTTC. This encodes CASSLGLAGQPYNEQFF.

The chain employs TRBV6-5 and TRBJ1-5; D possibly corresponds to TRBD1 (6 bases). This CDR3 region has 13 residues. The germline V gene has CDR1 MNHEY and CDR2 SVGAGI. V gave up 5 bases and J gave up 7 bases, with 12 bases separating them. As DNA, the CDR3 is TGTGCCAGCAGTGAAAGTGGGGGCCAGCCCCAGCATTTT. Amino acids: CASSESGGQPQHF.

CDR3 in DNA: TGTGCCAGCACCCGAACCCGACAGGGGGGTTCACCCCTCCACTTT. This sequence encodes CASTRTRQGGSPLHF. The V gene is TRBV6-5, the J gene TRBJ1-6; 9 bases fit TRBD1. The CDR3 has 15 amino acids. V trimming: 7 bases; J trimming: 9 bases; junction bases outside the gene matches: 10. The germline V gene has CDR1 MNHEY and CDR2 SVGAGI.

The chain carries TRBV30 and TRBJ1-2; D is uncertain. V was cut by 4 bases and J by 8 bases, with 17 bases left in between. This CDR3 contains 13 residues. CDR1 GTSNPN and CDR2 SVGIG come from the germline V gene (reference sequence). The CDR3 spells CAWTFSLGEGYTF. The DNA of the CDR3 is TGTGCCTGGACGTTTAGCCTCGGGGAGGGCTACACCTTC.

V usage is TRBV19 and J usage is TRBJ1-2; D is uncertain. Trimming shortened V by 5 bases and J by 10 bases, and 26 bases separated the two germline ends. Germline assignment: CDR1 LNHDA and CDR2 SQIVND (reference sequence). The CDR3 consists of 16 residues. The DNA for the CDR3 is TGTGCCAGTAGTCAAAGACCGCGAGGTTCTCGGATTGTCTACACCTTC. It encodes CASSQRPRGSRIVYTF.

The chain carries TRBV6-5 and TRBJ1-2, with unresolved D. Trimming removed 4 bases from V and 3 bases from J, with 9 bases in between. The CDR3 spans 13 residues. Germline V gene lookup returns CDR1 MNHEY and CDR2 SVGAGI. The CDR3 reads CASSSFADYGYTF. The DNA of the CDR3 is TGTGCCAGCAGTTCCTTTGCCGACTATGGCTACACCTTC.

This clone showed up just once. This sequence joins TRBV4-3 and TRBJ1-1; no clear D. Germline-derived CDR1 and CDR2 are LGHNA and YSLEER. CDR3 length equals 18 residues. The V end was cut by 0 bases, the J end by 8 bases, with 25 bases between. In DNA, the CDR3 is TGCGCCAGCAGCCAAGATCCGTCGGGTGGATGGGTTATAGACGAAGCTTTCTTT. Protein sequence: CASSQDPSGGWVIDEAFF.

The chain is built from TRBV9 and TRBJ2-3, with D possibly called TRBD1 or TRBD2 (5 bases each). Germline V gene data show CDR1 as SGDLS and CDR2 as YYNGEE. CDR3 length: 15 residues. The V and J ends lost 2 bases and 2 bases respectively, with 12 bases between them. This CDR3 reads CASSVGGSYTDTQYF. For the CDR3, the DNA is TGTGCCAGCAGCGTTGGGGGTTCTTACACAGATACGCAGTATTTT.

This chain connects TRBV27 to TRBJ1-5; TRBD1 matches at 7 bases. Unmatched junction bases numbered 13, after V lost 5 bases and J lost 3 bases. CDR3 size: 17 residues. Germline CDR1 and CDR2: MNHEY and SMNVEV (reference sequence). The CDR3 protein is CASSLTRIQGNNQPQHF. CDR3 in DNA: TGTGCCAGCAGTCTAACCCGCATACAGGGGAACAATCAGCCCCAGCATTTT.

To note about this clone: Likely a read error: the CDR3 ends without its conserved phenylalanine or tryptophan. V gene TRBV29-1 combines with J gene TRBJ1-2; D call uncertain. Deletions cut 5 bases from V and 8 bases from J, with 18 bases between. This CDR3 has 13 amino acids. Per germline, CDR1 SQVTM and CDR2 ANQGSEA. CDR3 in DNA: TGCAGCGTTCAGCTAGCAGGAGCTTACGGCTACACCCTC. Protein product: CSVQLAGAYGYTL.

J is TRBJ2-1 and V is TRBV6-5; 7 bases map to TRBD1. The ends lost 1 base at V and 6 bases at J; junction bases unmatched: 6. The CDR3 totals 15 residues. Per the germline V gene, CDR1 is MNHEY and CDR2 is SVGAGI. CDR3 sequence (DNA): TGTGCCAGCAGTTACTTCCCCAGGGGGAGCAATGAGCAGTTCTTC. Translation: CASSYFPRGSNEQFF.

CDR3 amino acids: CASSTDGPSYEQYF. The CDR3 nucleotides read TGTGCCAGCAGCACAGACGGACCCTCCTACGAGCAGTACTTC. The chain is built from TRBV27 and TRBJ2-7; D gene uncertain. CDR1 and CDR2 (germline): MNHEY, SMNVEV (reference sequence). The CDR3 runs 14 residues. V was cut by 6 bases and J by 0 bases, with 12 bases left in between.

The genes are TRBV6-6 and TRBJ2-1; D gene unclear. The germline V gene has CDR1 MNHNY and CDR2 SVGAGI (reference sequence). V gave up 6 bases and J gave up 0 bases, with 9 bases separating them. This CDR3 region has 14 residues. CDR3 bases: TGTGCCAGCAGCCCTTCAGGCTCCTACAATGAGCAGTTCTTC. It encodes CASSPSGSYNEQFF.

The J gene is TRBJ1-3, the V gene TRBV21-1; TRBD1 reflects the table's D call only, with no check against the DNA. TRBV21-1 is noted as a pseudogene. The CDR3 contains 13 residues. The CDR3 reads CATDINSGNTIYF. For the CDR3, the DNA is TGTGCCACCGACATCAACTCTGGAAACACCATATATTTT.